The 19 T cell receptor beta chains below all came from one sample that was sequenced in a study of blood T cell repertoires in COVID-19 (dated by TCRdb to 2020 to 2021). The library came from the immunoSEQ multiplex PCR assay. Not all clones reach the TCRdb copy of this immuneACCESS table, which keeps in-frame sequences only. Checked studies attribute under half of the gap to unresolved V genes and leave the rest unexplained. Recorded for this sample are approximately 410,000 clones; 80% to 90% of them occurred a single time. The ten largest clones capture 1.4% of the sample. The material sequenced was peripheral blood. These receptor sequences come from a woman aged 25-40 years with active or convalescent COVID-19.

The J gene is TRBJ2-3, the V gene TRBV6-1, with 7 bases that match TRBD1. The CDR3 runs to 16 residues. The germline V gene encodes CDR1 MNHNS and CDR2 SASEGT. Unmatched junction bases numbered 7, after V lost 4 bases and J lost 0 bases. The CDR3 loop reads CASSGFRDSSTDTQYF. CDR3 DNA sequence: TGTGCCAGCAGTGGATTCCGGGACAGTAGCACAGATACGCAGTATTTT.

To note about this clone: Other nucleotide sequences from this sample produce the same CDR3. The CDR3 is CASSPDKNYGYTF. DNA for the CDR3: TGTGCCAGCTCACCGGACAAGAACTATGGCTACACCTTC. The chain recombines TRBV18 with TRBJ1-2; tentative D call: TRBD1 (5 bases). CDR1 and CDR2 from the germline V gene are KGHSH and LQKENI. The germline V and J ends were trimmed by 3 bases and 2 bases, with 7 bases remaining between them. The CDR3 extends over 13 amino acids.

This rearrangement joins TRBV2 to TRBJ2-1, with D perhaps TRBD1 (5 bases). This CDR3 is 12 amino acids long. Trimming cost V 5 bases and J 10 bases, with 12 bases left between them. Germline lookup yields CDR1 SNHLY and CDR2 FYNNEI. CDR3 amino acids: CASSRDSPEQFF. Here the CDR3 DNA reads TGTGCCAGCAGTAGAGACAGTCCAGAGCAGTTCTTC.

The rearrangement joins TRBV7-9 to TRBJ1-2; D is ambiguous. Germline V gene data show CDR1 as SEHNR and CDR2 as FQNEAQ (reference sequence). The CDR3 has 13 amino acids. Trimming removed 5 bases from V and 6 bases from J, with 13 bases in between. The CDR3 nucleotides are TGTGCCAGCAGCCCAGGTGAGCAGGATGGCTACACCTTC. Protein sequence: CASSPGEQDGYTF.

This chain joins TRBV11-2 and TRBJ1-6, with D perhaps matching TRBD1 (5 bases). This CDR3 is 14 amino acids long. CDR1 SGHAT and CDR2 FQNNGV come from the germline V gene. V lost 6 bases, J lost 4 bases, and 10 bases lay in between. In DNA, the CDR3 is TGTGCCAGCAGACCCGGGACTTATAATTCACCCCTCCACTTT. This gives the protein CASRPGTYNSPLHF.

This clone was observed a handful of times. J is TRBJ1-1 and V is TRBV2; possibly TRBD1 for D (5 bases). This CDR3 spans 18 amino acids. CDR1 and CDR2 (germline): SNHLY, FYNNEI. V was clipped by 6 bases and J by 3 bases, with 26 bases between them. The CDR3 sequence: CASRPNGGLLKGDTEAFF. CDR3 in DNA: TGTGCCAGCAGACCAAACGGGGGACTCTTAAAAGGGGACACTGAAGCTTTCTTT.

This chain joins TRBV6-4 and TRBJ2-1; 7 bases align to TRBD2. With V trimmed by 5 bases and J by 4 bases, 5 bases remained unmatched. The CDR3 extends over 14 amino acids. CDR1 and CDR2 (germline): MRHNA, SNTAGT. This chain's CDR3 is CASSYGGDYNEQFF. The CDR3 DNA reads as TGTGCCAGCAGTTATGGGGGGGATTACAATGAGCAGTTCTTC.

The rearrangement links TRBV9 to TRBJ2-1, with TRBD2 as a possible D gene (5 bases). The CDR3 length is 13 residues. The V end was cut by 7 bases, the J end by 4 bases, with 12 bases between. The germline V gene encodes CDR1 SGDLS and CDR2 YYNGEE. This CDR3 reads CASQPGTYNEQFF. The DNA for the CDR3 is TGTGCCAGCCAACCGGGAACATACAATGAGCAGTTCTTC. Looking up the rest from reference TRBV9 and TRBJ2-1 gives the full variable domain: DSGVTQTPKHLITATGQRVTLRCSPRSGDLSVYWYQQSLDQGLQFLIQYYNGEERAKGNILERFSAQQFPDLHSELNLSSLELGDSALYFCASQPGTYNEQFFGPGTRLTVL.

This clone appeared once. The chain recombines TRBV4-2 with TRBJ1-6; TRBD1 matches at 7 bases. V gave up 5 bases and J gave up 2 bases; unmatched junction bases: 12. The V gene's germline CDR1 is LGHNA and CDR2 YNFKEQ. The CDR3 is made up of 18 amino acids. DNA for the CDR3: TGTGCCAGCAGCTCCGTCGGGCAGGGGGAGACCTATAATTCACCCCTCCACTTT. This translates into CASSSVGQGETYNSPLHF.

This clone occurred a few times. This chain links TRBV7-9 with TRBJ1-6, with unresolved D. Germline assignment: CDR1 SEHNR and CDR2 FQNEAQ (reference sequence). Trimming shortened V by 4 bases and J by 7 bases, and 11 bases separated the two germline ends. The CDR3 length is 14 residues. CDR3 residues: CASSSDTENSPLHF. Here the CDR3 DNA reads TGTGCCAGCAGCTCCGACACGGAAAATTCACCCCTCCACTTT. The complete variable domain, with remaining parts taken from reference TRBV7-9 and TRBJ1-6, reads DTGVSQNPRHKITKRGQNVTFRCDPISEHNRLYWYRQTLGQGPEFLTYFQNEAQLEKSRLLSDRFSAERPKGSFSTLEIQRTEQGDSAMYLCASSSDTENSPLHFGNGTRLTVT.

The chain joins TRBV5-6 to TRBJ1-5; D gene ambiguous. Germline V CDR1 and CDR2: SGHDT, YYEEEE. Trimming shortened V by 5 bases and J by 2 bases, and 5 bases separated the two germline ends. This CDR3 contains 12 residues. DNA of the CDR3: TGTGCCAGCAGTCCAGGCAATCAGCCCCAGCATTTT. Its protein product is CASSPGNQPQHF.

The J gene is TRBJ2-7, the V gene TRBV3-1 (or the pseudogene TRBV3-2); no clear D. The CDR3 is 14 residues long. The germline V and J ends were trimmed by 4 bases and 2 bases, with 12 bases remaining between them. The V gene's germline CDR1 is LGHDT and CDR2 YNNKEL (reference sequence). This CDR3 is CASSPPGATYEQYF. Written as DNA, the CDR3 is TGTGCCAGCAGCCCGCCCGGTGCTACCTACGAGCAGTACTTC.

The V gene is TRBV2, the J gene TRBJ2-7, with a possible D match to TRBD1 (6 bases). Deletions cut 7 bases from V and 2 bases from J, with 15 bases between. CDR3 size: 14 residues. Germline V CDR1 and CDR2: SNHLY, FYNNEI. CDR3 loop: CASTIRDNPYEQYF. The CDR3, as DNA: TGTGCCAGCACCATCCGGGACAACCCCTACGAGCAGTACTTC.

The rearrangement joins TRBV18 to TRBJ2-7; a possible D gene is TRBD2 (6 bases). This CDR3 is 16 amino acids long. Trimming left V 0 bases short and J 0 bases short, with 12 bases between. CDR1 is KGHSH, CDR2 LQKENI, per germline. The CDR3 region is CASSPPSGALSYEQYF. CDR3 nucleotide sequence: TGTGCCAGCTCACCACCGTCGGGAGCCCTCTCCTACGAGCAGTACTTC.

Here the CDR3 reads CASSEAGTGLTEAFF. The CDR3 DNA sequence: TGTGCCAGCAGTGAAGCCGGGACTGGTTTGACTGAAGCTTTCTTT. The V gene is TRBV6-1, the J gene TRBJ1-1, with a possible D match to TRBD1 (5 bases). This CDR3 has 15 residues. Germline values: CDR1 MNHNS, CDR2 SASEGT. The V end lost 0 bases, the J end lost 5 bases, and 13 bases lay between the germline ends.

V is TRBV27 and J is TRBJ2-1; no clear D gene. The germline V gene encodes CDR1 MNHEY and CDR2 SMNVEV (reference sequence). This CDR3 has 14 amino acids. Trimming removed 5 bases from V and 4 bases from J, with 12 bases in between. The CDR3 region has the DNA TGTGCCAGCAGTCCTGCCGACATGTACAATGAGCAGTTCTTC. Encoded protein: CASSPADMYNEQFF.

The chain employs TRBV14 and TRBJ2-7, with a weak D call TRBD1 (6 bases). From germline, CDR1 is SGHDN and CDR2 FVKESK. The CDR3 covers 16 residues. V was clipped by 0 bases and J by 3 bases, with 15 bases between them. The CDR3 region is CASSQEFMDSDYEQYF. The CDR3 DNA follows: TGTGCCAGCAGCCAAGAGTTTATGGACAGTGACTACGAGCAGTACTTC.

This sequence joins TRBV13 and TRBJ1-6, with D unclear. The CDR3 is 15 residues long. The V and J ends lost 5 bases and 10 bases respectively, with 18 bases between them. The germline CDR1 and CDR2 sequences are PRHDT and FYEKMQ (reference sequence). The chain's CDR3 is CASSPPSPGGSPLHF. The CDR3 DNA follows: TGTGCCAGCAGCCCCCCCAGCCCCGGCGGGTCACCCCTCCACTTT.

V and J are TRBV4-1 and TRBJ2-3; 10 nucleotides align to TRBD2. CDR1 MGHRA and CDR2 YSYEKL come from the germline V gene. V dropped 2 bases and J dropped 2; count of bases not matched to a gene: 10. The length of the CDR3 is 18 residues. The CDR3 sequence: CASSQHNTSGTNTDTQYF. CDR3 bases: TGCGCCAGCAGCCAACACAACACTAGCGGGACCAACACAGATACGCAGTATTTT.